This T cell receptor beta chain was profiled in a study of CD8 T cells in ankylosing spondylitis. Study results and limitations: Peripheral blood samples showed relatively rare disease-linked clones, and these clones were CD8+.

CDR1 and CDR2 from the germline V gene are MNHNS and SASEGT. J gave up 6 bases and V 7 bases, and 10 bases lay outside the gene matches. The CDR3 is 14 amino acids. A few counts support this clonotype. Its specificity is unknown. Quantitative 5'-RACE was performed with molecular barcodes, and it yielded the TCR beta libraries. TCRdb reprocessed the 5' RACE reads with MiXCR, giving one entry per CDR3 protein. The table shows under 300,000 distinct CDR3 sequences, with approximately 12% occurring only once. The chain recombines TRBV6-1 with TRBJ2-3; 7 nucleotides agree with TRBD2. The clonotype originates from a male donor with ankylosing spondylitis or in good health (not recorded which). Material: blood, either unsorted or a sorted T cell fraction (not recorded which). CDR3 amino acids: CASNSLAVPDTQYF. As DNA, the CDR3 is TGTGCCAGCAACAGTCTAGCGGTCCCGGATACGCAGTATTTT.